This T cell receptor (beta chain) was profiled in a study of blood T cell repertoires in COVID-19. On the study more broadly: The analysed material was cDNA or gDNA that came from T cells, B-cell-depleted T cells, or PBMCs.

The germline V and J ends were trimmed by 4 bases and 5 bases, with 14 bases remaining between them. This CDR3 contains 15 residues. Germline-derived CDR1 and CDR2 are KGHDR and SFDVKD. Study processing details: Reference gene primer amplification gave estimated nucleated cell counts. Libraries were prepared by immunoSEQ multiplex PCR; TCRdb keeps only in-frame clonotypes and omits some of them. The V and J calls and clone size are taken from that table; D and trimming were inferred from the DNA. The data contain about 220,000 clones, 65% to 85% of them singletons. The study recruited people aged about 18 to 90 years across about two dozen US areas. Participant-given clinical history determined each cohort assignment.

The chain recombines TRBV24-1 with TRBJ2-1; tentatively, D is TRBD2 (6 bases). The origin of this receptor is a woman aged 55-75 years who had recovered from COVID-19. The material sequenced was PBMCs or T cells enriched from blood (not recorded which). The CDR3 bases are TGTGCCACCAGTGACCCGGGACTCTTGGACAATGAGCAGTTCTTC. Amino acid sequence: CATSDPGLLDNEQFF.